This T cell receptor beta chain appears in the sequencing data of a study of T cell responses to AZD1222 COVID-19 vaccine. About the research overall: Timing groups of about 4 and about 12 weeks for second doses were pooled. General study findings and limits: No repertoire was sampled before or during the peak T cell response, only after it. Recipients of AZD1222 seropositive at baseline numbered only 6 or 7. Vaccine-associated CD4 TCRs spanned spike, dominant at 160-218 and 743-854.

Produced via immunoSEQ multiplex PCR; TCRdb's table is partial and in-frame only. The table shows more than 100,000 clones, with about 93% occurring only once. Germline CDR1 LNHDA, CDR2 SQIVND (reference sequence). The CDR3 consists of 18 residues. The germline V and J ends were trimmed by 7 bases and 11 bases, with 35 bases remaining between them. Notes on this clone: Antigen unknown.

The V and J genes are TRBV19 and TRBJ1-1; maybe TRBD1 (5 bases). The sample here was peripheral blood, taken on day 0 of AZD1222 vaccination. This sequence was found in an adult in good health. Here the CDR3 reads CASTKNIPAGTGPIRAFF. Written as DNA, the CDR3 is TGTGCCAGTACTAAAAATATTCCCGCCGGGACCGGTCCCATTCGGGCTTTCTTT.